This T cell receptor (beta chain) was obtained from a study of blood T cell repertoires in COVID-19. Study in general: Donors in the United States, Italy and Spain gave samples during acute or convalescent COVID-19. The analysed material was cDNA or gDNA that came from T cells, B-cell-depleted T cells, or PBMCs.

Seattle participants joined during active infection and were tracked over time. In the original processing: Reference gene primer amplification yielded estimated nucleated cell counts. Assay: immunoSEQ multiplex PCR; the TCRdb copy retains only in-frame clones and omits some. The V and J calls and clone size come from that table; D and trimming were worked out from the DNA. The table lists over 400,000 clones, 85% to 90% of them singletons. Germline CDR1 and CDR2: MNHEY and SVGAGI. CDR3 length equals 13 residues. V lost 9 bases and J 7 bases, leaving 15 bases between the germline ends. This TCR was sampled from a woman between 50 and 59 years old with COVID-19, enrolled during active disease. Sequenced input: peripheral blood. V is TRBV6-5 and J is TRBJ1-4; D is unclear. The CDR3 loop reads CASTPPGGEKLFF. The CDR3 nucleotides are TGTGCCAGTACACCCCCCGGCGGTGAAAAACTGTTTTTT.